Each of the 14 T cell receptor beta chains below was sequenced from the same sample in a study of OX40 agonist ivuxolimab in advanced cancers. The data were produced by immunoSEQ multiplex PCR, yet TCRdb's version contains in-frame clones alone and is incomplete. Of more than 45,000 clones listed, about nine tenths were seen once; the top ten hold under 8%. Sample: CD4+ or CD8+ T cells sorted from blood, taken in a trial of the OX40 agonist ivuxolimab. These receptors originate from an adult with an advanced solid tumor such as melanoma, head and neck, liver or kidney cancer.

The V call is TRBV28, the J call TRBJ2-1; no reliable D call. Trimming took 8 bases from V and 4 from J, leaving 12 bases between them. Germline V gene sequence: CDR1 MDHEN, CDR2 SYDVKM. CDR3 size: 13 residues. The CDR3 nucleotides are TGTGCCAGCGTCGGGCTGGGATACAATGAGCAGTTCTTC. This codes for CASVGLGYNEQFF.

The chain's CDR3 is CASSIGLAGISYEQYF. The CDR3 DNA follows: TGTGCCAGTAGTATCGGCCTAGCGGGCATCTCCTACGAGCAGTACTTC. The rearrangement links TRBV19 to TRBJ2-7; TRBD2 aligns across 8 bases. The V and J ends lost 3 bases and 0 bases, in that order; junction bases with no gene match: 7. The CDR3 spans 16 residues. CDR1 LNHDA and CDR2 SQIVND come from the germline V gene (reference sequence).

V gene TRBV19 combines with J gene TRBJ2-7; D may be TRBD1 or TRBD2 (5 bases each). V lost 5 bases, J lost 5 bases, and 16 bases lay in between. CDR1 LNHDA and CDR2 SQIVND come from the germline V gene (reference sequence). The length of the CDR3 is 14 residues. Written as DNA, the CDR3 is TGTGCCAGTAGTTTGGGGCTAGCCGTGGACGAGCAGTACTTC. Its translation: CASSLGLAVDEQYF.

The sample holds one count of this clone. The J gene is TRBJ2-7, the V gene TRBV10-3; no clear D. In germline, CDR1 is ENHRY, CDR2 SYGVKD. This CDR3 has 11 amino acids. The V end was cut by 10 bases, the J end by 0 bases, with 7 bases between. CDR3 amino acids: CATSSSYEQYF. The CDR3 bases are TGTGCCACATCGTCCTCCTACGAGCAGTACTTC.

V is TRBV9 and J is TRBJ2-7, with 10 bases that match TRBD2. The trim removed 2 bases at V and 6 bases at J, leaving 5 bases unmatched. CDR3 size: 14 residues. The V gene's germline CDR1 is SGDLS and CDR2 YYNGEE. DNA of the CDR3: TGTGCCAGCAGCGTGGCTAGCGGGAGTGGCGAGCAGTACTTC. Amino acid sequence: CASSVASGSGEQYF.

Turning to this clone: Sequence at one end of the junction differs from germline and may be a read error. V usage is TRBV7-7 and J usage is TRBJ2-2; D not certain. The CDR3 extends over 12 amino acids. Germline V gene sequence: CDR1 SSHAT, CDR2 FNYEAQ (reference sequence). CDR3 nucleotides: TGTGCTAGCAGCTTAAGGACCGGGGAGCTGTTTTTT. Protein sequence: CASSLRTGELFF.

This chain joins TRBV6-6 and TRBJ2-1; TRBD2 aligns across 8 bases. The CDR3 is 14 residues long. Per germline, CDR1 MNHNY and CDR2 SVGAGI (reference sequence). V gave up 4 bases and J gave up 8 bases; unmatched junction bases: 7. DNA for the CDR3: TGTGCCAGCAGTTTAGGCGGCGGGAGGTATGAGCAGTTCTTC. Protein: CASSLGGGRYEQFF.

The chain employs TRBV27 and TRBJ2-7; unclear D gene. With 5 bases removed from V and 0 bases from J, the gap between germline ends came to 8 bases. The CDR3 runs 13 residues. Germline V gene lookup returns CDR1 MNHEY and CDR2 SMNVEV (reference sequence). The CDR3 coding sequence is TGTGCCAGCAGTGTGTTGGGCTCCTACGAGCAGTACTTC. Translating it yields CASSVLGSYEQYF.

This clone was seen a few times. This chain connects TRBV5-1 to TRBJ2-5, with 10 positions matching TRBD1. V shed 5 bases and J 5 bases; nucleotides not matched to a gene: 9. The CDR3 totals 15 residues. The germline V gene encodes CDR1 SGHRS and CDR2 YFSETQ. Here the CDR3 reads CASRKRQGAGETQYF. The DNA of the CDR3 is TGCGCCAGCAGAAAAAGACAGGGGGCCGGGGAGACCCAGTACTTC.

The DNA of the CDR3 is TGTGCCATCAGGACAGGGGGTGGCGAGCAGTACTTC. Translated, it gives CAIRTGGGEQYF. The chain carries TRBV10-3 and TRBJ2-7, with 9 bases fitting TRBD1. V was pared by 6 bases and J by 6 bases, with 3 bases of the junction left unmatched. This CDR3 region has 12 residues. Germline lookup yields CDR1 ENHRY and CDR2 SYGVKD.

This chain joins TRBV6-1 and TRBJ1-3; D ambiguous. The CDR3 extends over 14 amino acids. Germline V CDR1 and CDR2: MNHNS, SASEGT. Trimming stripped 2 bases from V and 4 bases from J, with 9 bases between. CDR3 nucleotides: TGTGCCAGCAGTGAAAGGTGGTTAGGAAACACCATATATTTT. Amino acids: CASSERWLGNTIYF.

The chain couples TRBV2 to TRBJ1-5; D gene unclear. V shed 6 bases and J shed 3 bases, with 15 bases lying between them. Germline loops: CDR1 SNHLY, CDR2 FYNNEI. This CDR3 is 15 amino acids long. CDR3 in DNA: TGTGCCAGCAGCGGCGGGTCCGGACCCAATCAGCCCCAGCATTTT. Its translation is CASSGGSGPNQPQHF.

This CDR3 reads CASSLEYRYANTGELFF. The DNA of the CDR3 is TGTGCCAGCAGCTTAGAGTACAGATACGCGAACACCGGGGAGCTGTTTTTT. The J gene is TRBJ2-2, the V gene TRBV11-2; no reliable D call. Germline values: CDR1 SGHAT, CDR2 FQNNGV. Between the trimmed V and J ends, which lost 0 bases and 0 bases, there was a span of 11 bases. This CDR3 region has 17 residues.

This chain connects TRBV14 to TRBJ2-7, with D possibly being TRBD1 (6 bases). The CDR3 has 14 residues. Between the trimmed V and J ends, which lost 4 bases and 0 bases, there was a span of 10 bases. The germline CDR1 and CDR2 sequences are SGHDN and FVKESK. The CDR3 spells CASSLRDNSYEQYF. CDR3 DNA: TGTGCCAGCAGCCTCCGGGACAACTCCTACGAGCAGTACTTC.